A selection of T cell receptor beta chains follows, all from one sample in a study of PD-L1 blockade in urothelial cancer. The repertoire was sequenced with immunoSEQ multiplex PCR; TCRdb's copy has only in-frame clones and lacks some. The table includes 95,000 to 100,000 clones, around 87% detected once. Sequences were derived from PBMCs, sampled around atezolizumab (anti-PD-L1) treatment. These receptors originate from a man aged 55 to 70 with urothelial cancer. The conserved cysteine and the conserved F or W are not part of the CDR3 here.

TRBJ2-2 14 TRBV7-3 ASSPQGLTNTGELF
TRBJ1-4 12 TRBV6-1 ASSETTGPEKLF
TRBJ2-7 13 TRBV7-8 ASNIDGGSGDEQY
TRBJ1-3 12 TRBV2 ASERPSSGNTIY
TRBJ2-2 12 TRBV5-1 ASSVAGGPGELF
TRBJ2-3 14 TRBV6-5 ASSLGGGMSTDTQY
TRBJ2-1 14 TRBV11-2 ASSLEWQGNYNEQF
TRBJ1-2 12 TRBV29-1 SVAGTTTNYGYT
TRBJ1-1 13 TRBV9 ASSPRGLMNTEAF
TRBJ1-1 13 TRBV5-4 ARRKNPPDNTEAF
TRBJ2-2 14 TRBV5-6 ASSPGLAGNTGELF
TRBJ2-7 12 TRBV6-5 ASSPSDRGYEQY
TRBJ2-5 13 TRBV7-3 ASSFQGGIQETQY
TRBJ1-2 11 TRBV28 ASTTPQGMSYT
TRBJ2-7 13 TRBV6-5 ASSYSGAGEYEQY
TRBJ1-1 11 TRBV5-4 ASSLDSYTEAF
TRBJ2-2 13 TRBV2 ASSGGPANTGELF
TRBJ1-1 14 TRBV5-5 ASSPSGGARNTEAF
TRBJ2-5 11 TRBV9 ASSAPSQETQY
TRBJ1-1 14 TRBV5-1 ASSHSPGQGDTEAF
TRBJ1-1 12 TRBV7-2 ASSFMAPNTEAF
TRBJ2-2 14 TRBV2 ASSEFSGGDTGELF
TRBJ2-7 12 TRBV4-3 ASSLGGGSYEQY
TRBJ2-1 17 TRBV11-3 ASSKVGLAGEASYNEQF
TRBJ1-5 12 TRBV28 ASSLTGLNQPQH
TRBJ2-3 12 TRBV5-1 ASSIGQGGDTQY
TRBJ1-1 11 TRBV9 ASSRGQGRVAF
TRBJ2-7 11 TRBV6-1 ASSVSQGGEQY
TRBJ2-3 14 TRBV4-2 ASSQDPAGGPKGQY
TRBJ2-5 12 TRBV11-2 ASSRDRGQETQY
TRBJ2-3 10 TRBV10-3 AISELEDTQY
TRBJ1-5 10 TRBV28 ASGGAYQPQH
TRBJ2-7 15 TRBV11-2 ASSLDTRPDYEYEQY
TRBJ1-2 11 TRBV18 ASSLDRGYGYT
TRBJ2-7 11 TRBV7-2 ASSLPSGNEQY
TRBJ1-1 11 TRBV4-2 ASSPSSHTEAF
TRBJ2-7 14 TRBV19 ASPPLRDSSSYEQY
TRBJ1-2 12 TRBV6-1 ASVGTGINFGYT
TRBJ2-3 11 TRBV5-5 ASSLQGADTQY
TRBJ1-1 13 TRBV5-1 ASSLTTGSHTEAF
TRBJ2-2 14 TRBV7-3 ASSSQGTTNTGELF
TRBJ1-2 12 TRBV5-1 ASRPGQDPYGYT
TRBJ2-7 13 TRBV4-2 ASSQGAGSSYEQY
TRBJ2-5 12 TRBV5-1 ASFPGLAQETQY
TRBJ2-1 15 TRBV14 ASSHIPGLAGGDEQF
TRBJ2-7 12 TRBV7-3 ASSLGGKDYEQY
TRBJ1-5 12 TRBV6-6 ATFQGAWNQPQH
TRBJ2-5 14 TRBV30 ASNFMTSGGQETQY